These 9 T cell receptor beta chains came from one sample sequenced in a study of T cells in narcolepsy. Clones were sequenced by immunoSEQ multiplex PCR, and TCRdb holds only the in-frame ones, with some missing. The sample carries roughly 35,000 clones, over 75% recorded once. Sequencing used CD45RA- memory CD4+ T cells from PBMCs. The receptor source for this set is a human donor with narcolepsy.

The CDR3 is CASSIRGTSELYF. Here the CDR3 DNA reads TGTGCCAGTAGTATAAGGGGTACCTCGGAGTTGTACTTC. V usage is TRBV19 and J usage is TRBJ2-5; TRBD1 might be the D (5 bases). This CDR3 is 13 amino acids long. V was pared by 2 bases and J by 13 bases, with 17 bases between. The germline CDR1 and CDR2 sequences are LNHDA and SQIVND (reference sequence).

This clone was observed once. The chain couples TRBV7-2 to TRBJ2-5; tentative D call: TRBD1 (6 bases). The V gene's germline CDR1 is SGHTA and CDR2 FQGNSA. This CDR3 is 16 amino acids long. Trimming pared 4 bases from V and 2 bases from J, leaving 17 bases between. The CDR3 nucleotides are TGTGCCAGCAGCTACAACCCGGACAGACTACAAGAGACCCAGTACTTC. Amino acid sequence: CASSYNPDRLQETQYF.

The chain recombines TRBV28 with TRBJ2-7, with TRBD1 matching over 10 bases. Trimming cost V 4 bases and J 4 bases; bases outside gene matches: 7. Germline V gene data show CDR1 as MDHEN and CDR2 as SYDVKM. CDR3 length: 15 amino acids. The CDR3 here is CASSSMTGGGYEQYF. In nucleotides, the CDR3 is TGTGCCAGCAGTTCCATGACAGGGGGCGGATACGAGCAGTACTTC.

V usage is TRBV7-2 and J usage is TRBJ2-1; 7 bases line up with TRBD1. The germline CDR1 and CDR2 sequences are SGHTA and FQGNSA. The CDR3 runs 15 residues. V was clipped by 10 bases and J by 3 bases; unmatched bases: 12. CDR3 DNA: TGTGCCACCGTCGGGCGGAACAGGGGCTACAATGAGCAGTTCTTC. Translation gives CATVGRNRGYNEQFF.

The chain is built from TRBV4-2 and TRBJ1-4, with a weak D call TRBD1 (5 bases). The length of the CDR3 is 15 residues. The germline gives CDR1 LGHNA, CDR2 YNFKEQ. Trimming stripped 3 bases from V and 4 bases from J, with 12 bases between. CDR3 in amino acids: CASSQGQDSNEKLFF. The CDR3 nucleotides are TGTGCCAGCAGCCAGGGTCAAGACAGTAATGAAAAACTGTTTTTT.

The J gene is TRBJ2-5, the V gene TRBV5-1; TRBD2 aligns across 8 bases. Germline lookup yields CDR1 SGHRS and CDR2 YFSETQ. V was clipped by 4 bases and J by 3 bases; unmatched bases: 5. This CDR3 region has 14 residues. In DNA form, the CDR3 reads TGCGCCAGCAGCCTTAGCGGGGCTGAAGAGACCCAGTACTTC. Translation gives CASSLSGAEETQYF.

This clone was observed a single time. The chain couples TRBV13 to TRBJ2-7; D ambiguous. This CDR3 is 11 amino acids long. V was trimmed by 4 bases and J by 5 bases, leaving 6 bases between them. In germline, CDR1 is PRHDT, CDR2 FYEKMQ (reference sequence). CDR3 sequence (DNA): TGTGCCAGCAGCTATGCCGACGAGCAGTACTTC. This translates into CASSYADEQYF. Filled out from reference TRBV13 and TRBJ2-7, the complete variable domain reads AAGVIQSPRHLIKEKRETATLKCYPIPRHDTVYWYQQGPGQDPQFLISFYEKMQSDKGSIPDRFSAQQFSDYHSELNMSSLELGDSALYFCASSYADEQYFGPGTRLTVT.

V and J are TRBV4-1 and TRBJ2-2; 7 bases match TRBD1. The germline gives CDR1 MGHRA, CDR2 YSYEKL. This CDR3 comprises 17 residues. Trimming cost V 0 bases and J 1 base; bases outside gene matches: 5. CDR3 region: CASSQELGTVNTGELFF. The CDR3 coding sequence is TGCGCCAGCAGCCAAGAGCTGGGGACAGTGAACACCGGGGAGCTGTTTTTT.

This sequence joins TRBV23-1 and TRBJ1-2, with D possibly matching TRBD1 (5 bases). TRBV23-1 is flagged as an ORF with uncertain function. The V and J ends lost 4 bases and 0 bases respectively, with 9 bases between them. The CDR3 sequence is 14 residues long. Here the CDR3 reads CASSPGAANYGYTF. CDR3 sequence (DNA): TGCGCCAGCAGTCCCGGGGCTGCTAACTATGGCTACACCTTC.